The 23 T cell receptor beta chains listed next were all sequenced from one sample in a study of blood T cell repertoires in COVID-19. Using immunoSEQ multiplex PCR, the repertoire was profiled, and TCRdb retains in-frame clones only, with some absent. The sample consists of some 260,000 clones, about 88% of them appearing once. The source material was peripheral blood. Receptors were obtained from a woman between 35 and 50 years old who had recovered from COVID-19.

V usage is TRBV6-2 or TRBV6-3 and J usage is TRBJ2-2; 8 bases map to TRBD1. Germline-derived CDR1 and CDR2 are MNHEY and SVGEGT. The CDR3 is 17 residues long. V lost 0 bases to trimming and J lost 4 bases; unmatched junction nucleotides: 7. CDR3 loop: CASSYSDRAPSTGELFF. The CDR3 DNA follows: TGTGCCAGCAGTTACTCGGACAGGGCTCCATCCACCGGGGAGCTGTTTTTT.

The genes are TRBV19 and TRBJ2-3; TRBD1 matches at 11 bases. From germline, CDR1 is LNHDA and CDR2 SQIVND (reference sequence). This CDR3 comprises 16 residues. J gave up 5 bases and V 3 bases, and 7 bases lay outside the gene matches. CDR3 nucleotides: TGTGCCAGTAGTATCCGGGGACAGGGGGTAGAAGATACGCAGTATTTT. Translation: CASSIRGQGVEDTQYF.

This chain connects TRBV7-2 to TRBJ2-7; D remains ambiguous. V lost 1 base and J lost 4, with 14 bases in between. This CDR3 comprises 15 residues. The germline V gene encodes CDR1 SGHTA and CDR2 FQGNSA. The CDR3 coding sequence is TGTGCCAGCAGCTTAGTCGCGCACGAAGAATACGAGCAGTACTTC. Its protein is CASSLVAHEEYEQYF.

The chain recombines TRBV18 with TRBJ2-7; D ambiguous. V lost 0 bases and J 3 bases, leaving 18 bases between the germline ends. The CDR3 loop spans 17 amino acids. CDR1 is KGHSH and CDR2 is LQKENI in the germline V gene. CDR3 nucleotides: TGTGCCAGCTCACCACCGGAAAGGCGGTCCACGAGCTACGAGCAGTACTTC. Protein sequence: CASSPPERRSTSYEQYF.

The J gene is TRBJ1-1, the V gene TRBV18; no reliable D call. In germline, CDR1 is KGHSH, CDR2 LQKENI. The ends were cut back, 4 bases at V and 5 bases at J, with 8 bases in the middle. This CDR3 region has 12 residues. CDR3 coding DNA: TGTGCCAGCTCACTGACGCGGACTGAAGCTTTCTTT. Its protein product is CASSLTRTEAFF.

For the CDR3, the DNA is TGTGCCAGCAGTTACTCGATTCGCGGCGGTAGCAATCAGCCCCAGCATTTT. Amino acid sequence: CASSYSIRGGSNQPQHF. The chain joins TRBV6-2 or TRBV6-3 to TRBJ1-5; D uncertain. The V gene lost 0 bases and the J gene lost 0 bases, with 12 bases spanning the gap. CDR1 is MNHEY and CDR2 is SVGEGT in the germline V gene. The CDR3 is 17 amino acids.

This chain uses TRBV5-6 with TRBJ2-5; 7 nucleotides agree with TRBD1. The germline CDR1 and CDR2 sequences are SGHDT and YYEEEE. CDR3 length: 13 amino acids. Trimming took 4 bases from V and 5 from J; bases not matched to a gene: 5. The DNA for the CDR3 is TGTGCCAGCAGCAACAGGGGTGGGGAGACCCAGTACTTC. It translates to CASSNRGGETQYF. The variable domain in full, completed from reference TRBV5-6 and TRBJ2-5, reads DAGVTQSPTHLIKTRGQQVTLRCSPKSGHDTVSWYQQALGQGPQFIFQYYEEEERQRGNFPDRFSGHQFPNYSSELNVNALLLGDSALYLCASSNRGGETQYFGPGTRLLVL.

V usage is TRBV14 and J usage is TRBJ2-7, with a possible D match to TRBD2 (5 bases). The ends were cut back, 1 base at V and 6 bases at J, with 13 bases in the middle. The CDR3 loop spans 14 amino acids. Germline V gives CDR1 SGHDN, CDR2 FVKESK. In nucleotides, the CDR3 is TGTGCCAGCAGCCAAGTCGGTCTCCGGGGCGAGCAGTACTTC. It specifies CASSQVGLRGEQYF.

The chain combines TRBV28 with TRBJ1-5, with D perhaps TRBD1 (5 bases). V was cut by 7 bases and J by 1 base, with 14 bases left in between. Germline lookup yields CDR1 MDHEN and CDR2 SYDVKM. This CDR3 contains 15 residues. The CDR3 region is CASKYQGGSNQPQHF. The DNA for the CDR3 is TGTGCCAGCAAATATCAGGGCGGCAGCAATCAGCCCCAGCATTTT.

This chain connects TRBV7-6 to TRBJ2-1; TRBD2 matches at 9 bases. Per the germline V gene, CDR1 is SGHVS and CDR2 is FNYEAQ. The CDR3 covers 17 residues. V shed 2 bases and J 6 bases; nucleotides not matched to a gene: 11. The CDR3 DNA reads TGTGCCAGCAGCTTATCCCCCCAGACTAGCGGCCCCAATGAGCAGTTCTTC. As protein: CASSLSPQTSGPNEQFF.

The CDR3 DNA reads TGTGCCAGCCGGGACTCCCCAAGCGAAAAACTGTTTTTT. Translation gives CASRDSPSEKLFF. The chain combines TRBV27 with TRBJ1-4; D may be TRBD1 (5 bases). The V and J ends lost 8 bases and 8 bases respectively, with 15 bases between them. Germline V lookup: CDR1 MNHEY, CDR2 SMNVEV (reference sequence). This CDR3 is built from 13 residues.

CDR3: CASSNRETYNSPLHF. As DNA, the CDR3 is TGTGCCAGCAGCAATAGAGAGACCTATAATTCACCCCTCCACTTT. The chain links TRBV6-5 to TRBJ1-6; no reliable D call. The V and J ends lost 6 bases and 2 bases respectively, with 11 bases between them. The germline CDR1 and CDR2 sequences are MNHEY and SVGAGI. The CDR3 is 15 amino acids.

The chain recombines TRBV5-4 with TRBJ2-3; maybe TRBD2 (6 bases). The CDR3 loop spans 15 amino acids. The V gene lost 2 bases and the J gene lost 6 bases, with 16 bases spanning the gap. Per the germline V gene, CDR1 is SGHNT and CDR2 is YYREEE (reference sequence). The CDR3 spells CASSLAGRSGDTQYF. As DNA, the CDR3 is TGTGCCAGCAGCTTAGCGGGTCGAAGCGGGGATACGCAGTATTTT.

The V and J genes are TRBV5-4 and TRBJ2-1, with D maybe TRBD2 (7 bases). The CDR3 consists of 17 residues. Deletions cut 3 bases from V and 6 bases from J, with 22 bases between. CDR1 and CDR2 from the germline V gene are SGHNT and YYREEE (reference sequence). CDR3 coding DNA: TGTGCCAGCAGCTGGGGGGGCTTAAATCAAGCCGGCAATGAGCAGTTCTTC. This encodes CASSWGGLNQAGNEQFF. The full variable domain, rest sourced from reference TRBV5-4 and TRBJ2-1, is ETGVTQSPTHLIKTRGQQVTLRCSSQSGHNTVSWYQQALGQGPQFIFQYYREEENGRGNFPPRFSGLQFPNYSSELNVNALELDDSALYLCASSWGGLNQAGNEQFFGPGTRLTVL.

The chain has TRBV28 and TRBJ2-7; 7 bases line up with TRBD1. Germline V lookup: CDR1 MDHEN, CDR2 SYDVKM. The V gene end was trimmed by 5 bases and the J gene end by 5 bases; junction bases not matched to a gene: 12. This CDR3 spans 15 amino acids. The CDR3 bases are TGTGCCAGCAGTACCCCTCGACAGGGCGGGCACGAGCAGTACTTC. It yields the protein CASSTPRQGGHEQYF.

V and J are TRBV7-9 and TRBJ2-7; 10 bases line up with TRBD2. The CDR3 consists of 17 residues. The germline V gene encodes CDR1 SEHNR and CDR2 FQNEAQ (reference sequence). Germline trimming cut 1 base from V and 4 bases from J; bases unmatched to any gene: 10. CDR3 DNA: TGTGCCAGCAGCTTAGTTAGGCAGCGGGAGGGTCGGTACGAGCAGTACTTC. Translation: CASSLVRQREGRYEQYF.

V is TRBV5-1 and J is TRBJ1-2; no clear D gene. Between the trimmed V and J ends, which lost 0 bases and 5 bases, there was a span of 11 bases. The CDR3 runs to 14 residues. Germline V gene lookup returns CDR1 SGHRS and CDR2 YFSETQ. CDR3 residues: CASSLGGMRYGYTF. In nucleotides, the CDR3 is TGCGCCAGCAGCTTGGGCGGGATGAGGTATGGCTACACCTTC.

Worth noting for this clone: This same CDR3 is encoded by further DNA sequences in the sample. This chain connects TRBV11-2 to TRBJ2-1; no clear D gene. The CDR3 has 15 amino acids. CDR1 and CDR2 (germline): SGHAT, FQNNGV. The germline V and J ends were trimmed by 0 bases and 0 bases, with 6 bases remaining between them. CDR3 coding DNA: TGTGCCAGCAGCTTAGATCCGTCCTCCTACAATGAGCAGTTCTTC. Translating gives CASSLDPSSYNEQFF.

This clone came up a few times. The rearrangement links TRBV5-1 to TRBJ2-1; 9 nucleotides agree with TRBD2. Germline V gene sequence: CDR1 SGHRS, CDR2 YFSETQ. The CDR3 spans 15 residues. V lost 4 bases, J lost 3 bases, and 5 bases stayed unmatched. The CDR3 coding sequence is TGCGCCAGCAGCGTGACTAGCGGAGGCTACAATGAGCAGTTCTTC. Translated, it gives CASSVTSGGYNEQFF.

This sequence joins TRBV27 and TRBJ2-7, with 7 nucleotides matching TRBD2. This CDR3 is built from 15 residues. V shed 4 bases, J shed 2 bases, and the junction held 8 bases outside the gene matches. CDR1 and CDR2 from the germline V gene are MNHEY and SMNVEV (reference sequence). CDR3 loop: CASSSTSERAYEQYF. DNA for the CDR3: TGTGCCAGCAGTTCAACTAGCGAACGAGCCTACGAGCAGTACTTC.

This chain links TRBV6-5 with TRBJ1-5, with D perhaps matching TRBD1 (6 bases). Germline CDR1 MNHEY, CDR2 SVGAGI. The CDR3 has 15 amino acids. Trimming stripped 5 bases from V and 2 bases from J, with 13 bases between. CDR3 loop: CASSLRGGGNQPQHF. The CDR3, as DNA: TGTGCCAGCAGTCTAAGGGGGGGCGGCAATCAGCCCCAGCATTTT.

The chain links TRBV6-7 to TRBJ1-2; 7 bases are shared with TRBD1. TRBV6-7 is assigned to the ORF class and has an uncertain function. V shed 4 bases and J 6 bases; nucleotides not matched to a gene: 14. The CDR3 contains 16 residues. CDR3 region: CASSLLPRRGYNGYTF. The CDR3 coding sequence is TGTGCCAGCAGTTTGCTACCCCGCAGGGGGTACAATGGCTACACCTTC.

The J gene is TRBJ1-4, the V gene TRBV14; 8 nucleotides line up with TRBD1. CDR1 SGHDN and CDR2 FVKESK come from the germline V gene. V lost 2 bases and J lost 8; bases outside the gene matches: 7. The CDR3 is 15 residues long. CDR3 coding DNA: TGTGCCAGCAGCCAAATGGGGACAGGTTACGAAAAACTGTTTTTT. Translating it yields CASSQMGTGYEKLFF.